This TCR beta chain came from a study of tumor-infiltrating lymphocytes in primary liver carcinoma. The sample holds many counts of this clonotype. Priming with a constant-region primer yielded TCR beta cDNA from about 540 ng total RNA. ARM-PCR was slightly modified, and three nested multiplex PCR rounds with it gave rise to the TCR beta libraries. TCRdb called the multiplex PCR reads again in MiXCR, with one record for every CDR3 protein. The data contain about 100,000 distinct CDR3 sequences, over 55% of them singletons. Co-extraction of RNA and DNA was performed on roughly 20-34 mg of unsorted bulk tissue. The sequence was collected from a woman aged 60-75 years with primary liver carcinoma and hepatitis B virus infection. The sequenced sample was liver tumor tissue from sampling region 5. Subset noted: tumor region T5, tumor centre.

The CDR3 loop reads CASTPLGSYGYTF. The CDR3 bases are TGTGCCAGCACCCCCTTGGGTTCCTATGGCTACACCTTC. The chain carries TRBV28 and TRBJ1-2; unclear D gene. The CDR3 length is 13 residues. Germline V gene data show CDR1 as MDHEN and CDR2 as SYDVKM. The V end was cut by 7 bases, the J end by 4 bases, with 13 bases between.